This TCR beta chain was sequenced during a study of cytomegalovirus exposure and HLA in healthy donors. Study at large: The Caucasian-associated ancestry cluster contained about 80% of the approximately 390 genotyped donors.

The PCR employed 60 Vbeta primers together with 13 Jbeta primers. Only in-frame clones appear in the TCRdb table, and some are missing; sequencing was by immunoSEQ multiplex PCR. Of 55,000 to 80,000 clones listed, 65% to 70% are singletons. Trimming took 3 bases from V and 4 from J; bases not matched to a gene: 3. Germline V CDR1 and CDR2: SGDLS, YYNGEE. This CDR3 is built from 13 residues. The sample comprised PBMCs. This rearrangement joins TRBV9 to TRBJ2-5; 7 bases agree with TRBD1. The TCR sequence derives from a woman aged 30 to 39 in good health and CMV-seronegative. For the CDR3, the DNA is TGTGCCAGCAGCGCCGGACAGGTAGAGACCCAGTACTTC. Protein sequence: CASSAGQVETQYF.